This T cell receptor beta chain was recorded in a study of blood T cell repertoires in COVID-19. Study as a whole: COVID-19 samples, acute and convalescent, were from the United States, Italy and Spain.

Only a few counts were recorded for this clone. As originally analysed: Amplified reference gene primers provided the basis for estimating nucleated cell counts. Sequencing used immunoSEQ multiplex PCR; TCRdb keeps in-frame clones, though not all of them. V and J calls and clone size are copied from that table; D and trimming were computed from the DNA. The top ten hold 0.9% to 1% of the sample, which has 250,000 or so clones, 70% to 90% seen once. With V trimmed by 5 bases and J by 11 bases, 12 bases remained unmatched. Per the germline V gene, CDR1 is SEHNR and CDR2 is FQNEAQ (reference sequence). This CDR3 is 15 amino acids long.

The clonotype was recovered from a middle-aged woman who had recovered from COVID-19. The chain has TRBV7-9 and TRBJ2-1, with TRBD2 identical over 10 bases. Material: peripheral blood. This chain's CDR3 is CASSPELSGRKKQFF. DNA for the CDR3: TGTGCCAGCAGCCCAGAGCTTAGCGGGAGGAAAAAGCAGTTCTTC.